Shown below are 20 T cell receptor beta chains from a single sample sequenced in a study of T cells after posttransplantation cyclophosphamide. The protocol was immunoSEQ multiplex PCR, while the TCRdb copy is restricted to in-frame clones and leaves out a portion. The sample was found to contain approximately 35,000 clones, and every one recurs. The specimen sequenced was PBMCs. These receptors were obtained from a girl between 10 and 17 years old in good health, CMV-negative, and a related stem cell transplant donor.

The genes are TRBV7-9 and TRBJ2-3; D not resolved. Germline CDR1 and CDR2: SEHNR and FQNEAQ (reference sequence). The CDR3 runs 12 residues. The V gene lost 7 bases and the J gene lost 4 bases, with 9 bases spanning the gap. The DNA for the CDR3 is TGTGCCAGCATAGTTGTGTCAGATACGCAGTATTTT. This codes for CASIVVSDTQYF.

This clone was found a few times. The V gene is TRBV30, the J gene TRBJ1-5; tentatively, D is TRBD1 (5 bases). There are 15 residues in the CDR3. V was shortened by 0 bases and J by 2 bases, with 11 bases between the two germline ends. CDR1 and CDR2 from the germline V gene are GTSNPN and SVGIG (reference sequence). This CDR3 reads CAWSVPGHGNQPQHF. The CDR3 nucleotides are TGTGCCTGGAGTGTACCCGGACACGGCAATCAGCCCCAGCATTTT.

This clone occurred a few times. The junction departs from the called germline gene at one end, perhaps through a read error. J is TRBJ2-1 and V is TRBV27, with TRBD1 matching over 8 bases. Looked up from germline, CDR1 is MNHEY and CDR2 is SMNVEV (reference sequence). This CDR3 comprises 15 residues. The DNA for the CDR3 is TGTGCCGGCAGTCCCCGCCCGGACAGGGCTAATGAGCAGTTCTTC. Translation gives CAGSPRPDRANEQFF.

The gene calls are TRBV6-4 and TRBJ2-1; the match to TRBD2 covers 7 bases. CDR1 and CDR2 from the germline V gene are MRHNA and SNTAGT. The ends lost 6 bases at V and 0 bases at J; junction bases unmatched: 5. The CDR3 sequence is 15 residues long. The chain's CDR3 is CASSPSGDSYNEQFF. CDR3 nucleotides: TGTGCCAGCAGCCCCAGCGGGGACTCCTACAATGAGCAGTTCTTC.

The chain links TRBV4-1 to TRBJ1-2; D unresolved. The CDR3 extends over 16 amino acids. The V end was cut by 1 base, the J end by 5 bases, with 17 bases between. CDR1 and CDR2 from the germline V gene are MGHRA and YSYEKL. CDR3: CASSQGLGEGKYGYTF. For the CDR3, the DNA is TGCGCCAGCAGCCAAGGTCTCGGGGAGGGAAAGTATGGCTACACCTTC.

This clone was seen many times. The chain carries TRBV4-3 and TRBJ2-3, with 8 bases lining up with TRBD1. From germline, CDR1 is LGHNA and CDR2 YSLEER. This CDR3 region has 16 residues. V trimming: 4 bases; J trimming: 0 bases; junction bases outside the gene matches: 6. The CDR3 here is CASSRDRFSSTDTQYF. In nucleotides, the CDR3 is TGCGCCAGCAGCCGGGACAGGTTCTCTAGCACAGATACGCAGTATTTT.

The table lists this clone with many counts. V is TRBV27 and J is TRBJ2-7, with 7 bases matching TRBD1. The J segment lost 2 bases and the V segment lost 3 bases, leaving 1 base of the junction unmatched. Germline CDR1 is MNHEY and CDR2 is SMNVEV (reference sequence). This CDR3 contains 13 residues. CDR3: CASSFGQAYEQYF. DNA of the CDR3: TGTGCCAGCAGTTTCGGACAGGCCTACGAGCAGTACTTC.

This clone occurred many times. The chain has TRBV6-1 and TRBJ2-7; D is possibly TRBD2 (6 bases). Between the trimmed V and J ends, which lost 7 bases and 0 bases, there was a span of 16 bases. The CDR3 is 15 residues long. Looked up from germline, CDR1 is MNHNS and CDR2 is SASEGT. The CDR3 region is CASTAFGTGSYEQYF. For the CDR3, the DNA is TGTGCCAGCACCGCCTTCGGGACTGGCTCCTACGAGCAGTACTTC.

This clone was recorded many times. The rearrangement joins TRBV18 to TRBJ1-2; D perhaps matches TRBD1 (5 bases). The CDR3 is made up of 15 amino acids. With 3 bases removed from V and 4 bases from J, the gap between germline ends came to 15 bases. In germline, CDR1 is KGHSH, CDR2 LQKENI. The CDR3 is CASSPPGGESYGYTF. The DNA for the CDR3 is TGTGCCAGCTCACCCCCCGGGGGAGAATCCTATGGCTACACCTTC.

Many counts were recorded for this clone. V and J are TRBV28 and TRBJ1-4; D is perhaps TRBD1 (6 bases). With 7 bases removed from V and 7 bases from J, the gap between germline ends came to 10 bases. Germline lookup yields CDR1 MDHEN and CDR2 SYDVKM. The CDR3 has 12 residues. The CDR3 DNA reads as TGTGCCAGCAAACAGGGTAGTGAAAAACTGTTTTTT. It translates to CASKQGSEKLFF.

The genes are TRBV6-1 and TRBJ2-1; D unresolved. The germline V gene has CDR1 MNHNS and CDR2 SASEGT. The length of the CDR3 is 15 residues. V lost 2 bases to trimming and J lost 2 bases, with 10 bases between them. CDR3 protein: CASSETGSAYNEQFF. As DNA, the CDR3 is TGTGCCAGCAGTGAAACGGGTTCAGCCTACAATGAGCAGTTCTTC.

This clone was observed a few times. The chain links TRBV5-1 to TRBJ2-3; tentatively, D is TRBD1 (6 bases). Germline V gene sequence: CDR1 SGHRS, CDR2 YFSETQ. Trimming removed 0 bases from V and 6 bases from J, with 11 bases in between. The CDR3 is made up of 14 amino acids. The CDR3 DNA is TGCGCCAGCAGCTTGGGACAGGATTTCGATACGCAGTATTTT. Its translation is CASSLGQDFDTQYF.

This clone was found many times. The chain recombines TRBV11-2 with TRBJ2-7, with 10 bases lining up with TRBD2. V shed 5 bases and J 3 bases; nucleotides not matched to a gene: 7. Germline V CDR1 and CDR2: SGHAT, FQNNGV. CDR3 length equals 15 residues. This chain's CDR3 is CASSLRLAGSYEQYF. The CDR3 DNA reads TGTGCCAGCAGCCTACGACTAGCGGGCAGCTACGAGCAGTACTTC.

This clone came up many times. The genes are TRBV5-1 and TRBJ1-5, with D perhaps matching TRBD1 (5 bases). The CDR3 length is 15 residues. Germline lookup yields CDR1 SGHRS and CDR2 YFSETQ. Trimming removed 0 bases from V and 0 bases from J, with 7 bases in between. The CDR3 nucleotides read TGCGCCAGCAGCTTGGCCGACAGTAGCAATCAGCCCCAGCATTTT. This sequence encodes CASSLADSSNQPQHF.

In DNA, the CDR3 is TGCGCCAGCAGCCTCCCCGGGGGGCTGGGGGAGCAGTACTTC. This gives the protein CASSLPGGLGEQYF. The chain couples TRBV4-1 to TRBJ2-7; perhaps TRBD2 as D (7 bases). The germline V and J ends were trimmed by 4 bases and 7 bases, with 17 bases remaining between them. The CDR3 totals 14 residues. CDR1 is MGHRA, CDR2 YSYEKL, per germline.

This clone came up a few times. The chain links TRBV7-2 to TRBJ2-1; tentative D call: TRBD2 (6 bases). Germline values: CDR1 SGHTA, CDR2 FQGNSA. V lost 8 bases and J lost 9, with 11 bases in between. The CDR3 runs to 11 residues. The CDR3 spells CASFGSGEQFF. CDR3 nucleotides: TGTGCCAGCTTCGGTAGCGGTGAGCAGTTCTTC.

This clone was counted a few times. This sequence joins TRBV6-5 and TRBJ2-7; 13 positions match TRBD2. The CDR3 is 14 residues long. Germline values: CDR1 MNHEY, CDR2 SVGAGI. Trimming at V came to 8 bases and at J to 2 bases, leaving 3 bases not matched to a gene. This CDR3 reads CASRTSGGAYEQYF. The CDR3 region has the DNA TGTGCCAGCCGAACTAGCGGGGGGGCCTACGAGCAGTACTTC.

In this sample, this clone turned up many times. CDR3 protein: CAWSGGLAGHNEQFF. The DNA of the CDR3 is TGTGCCTGGAGTGGGGGACTAGCGGGTCACAATGAGCAGTTCTTC. V and J are TRBV30 and TRBJ2-1, with 12 bases identical to TRBD2. V gave up 1 base and J gave up 5 bases; unmatched junction bases: 3. The CDR3 contains 15 residues. Germline assignment: CDR1 GTSNPN and CDR2 SVGIG (reference sequence). Combining the CDR3 with reference TRBV30 and TRBJ2-1 gives the whole variable domain SQTIHQWPATLVQPVGSPLSLECTVEGTSNPNLYWYRQAAGRGLQLLFYSVGIGQISSEVPQNLSASRPQDRQFILSSKKLLLSDSGFYLCAWSGGLAGHNEQFFGPGTRLTVL.

This clone was recorded many times. This chain links TRBV4-3 with TRBJ2-6; perhaps TRBD2 as D (6 bases). V lost 3 bases, J lost 0 bases, and 18 bases lay in between. This CDR3 region has 19 residues. Germline V gene sequence: CDR1 LGHNA, CDR2 YSLEER. Written as DNA, the CDR3 is TGCGCCAGCAGCCACCGGGGGTTCGGCTTACTCTCTGGGGCCAACGTCCTGACTTTC. It translates to CASSHRGFGLLSGANVLTF.

This clone occurred a few times. The rearrangement joins TRBV28 to TRBJ2-5; possible D gene TRBD1, 6 bases. V was shortened by 3 bases and J by 0 bases, with 11 bases between the two germline ends. Per germline, CDR1 MDHEN and CDR2 SYDVKM. There are 15 residues in the CDR3. The CDR3: CASSFGQKYQETQYF. CDR3 DNA sequence: TGTGCCAGCAGTTTTGGACAGAAGTACCAAGAGACCCAGTACTTC.